The 16 T cell receptor beta chains listed next were all sequenced from one sample in a study of radiation and T cells in renal cell carcinoma. Here immunoSEQ multiplex PCR was the method, and the copy in TCRdb shows in-frame clones only, minus some. This sample yields under 20,000 clones, of which about 60% are seen a single time; 12% belongs to the top ten. Treatment: 15 Gy SBRT to primary tumor, nephrectomy 4 weeks later. This material consisted of tumor tissue, taken from a patient whose treatment included radiotherapy and nephrectomy. These receptors were obtained from a woman aged 70 to 79 with renal cell carcinoma.

The J gene is TRBJ1-1, the V gene TRBV4-2; no clear D gene. The CDR3 is 14 amino acids. Germline CDR1 reads LGHNA; CDR2 reads YNFKEQ. The ends were cut back, 0 bases at V and 4 bases at J, with 9 bases in the middle. The CDR3 loop is CASSQDDSGTEAFF. The DNA of the CDR3 is TGTGCCAGCAGCCAAGATGATTCGGGCACTGAAGCTTTCTTT.

By share, this clone ranks as medium-sized (0.01 to 0.1%). This rearrangement joins TRBV5-4 to TRBJ2-3; TRBD1 or TRBD2 may be the D gene (5 bases each). The germline V gene has CDR1 SGHNT and CDR2 YYREEE (reference sequence). The CDR3 is 13 residues long. V was shortened by 0 bases and J by 4 bases, with 6 bases between the two germline ends. The CDR3 here is CASSLGGADTQYF. The CDR3 DNA is TGTGCCAGCAGCTTGGGAGGGGCAGATACGCAGTATTTT.

The chain combines TRBV9 with TRBJ2-2; D is perhaps TRBD2 (6 bases). CDR1 and CDR2 from the germline V gene are SGDLS and YYNGEE. The V gene lost 3 bases and the J gene lost 5 bases, with 11 bases spanning the gap. This CDR3 is 14 amino acids long. The CDR3: CASSALSGTGELFF. The CDR3 region has the DNA TGTGCCAGCAGCGCCCTGAGCGGGACCGGGGAGCTGTTTTTT.

The sample holds a few counts of this clone. The J gene is TRBJ2-7, the V gene TRBV7-8; D unresolved. The length of the CDR3 is 12 residues. Trimming stripped 1 base from V and 4 bases from J, with 5 bases between. Looked up from germline, CDR1 is SGHVS and CDR2 is FQNEAQ. As DNA, the CDR3 is TGTGCCAGCAGCTTAGAACGGTACGAGCAGTACTTC. As protein: CASSLERYEQYF.

This clone turned up a few times. The genes are TRBV2 and TRBJ1-2; weak D call: TRBD1 (5 bases). CDR1 is SNHLY and CDR2 is FYNNEI in the germline V gene. Trimming stripped 1 base from V and 5 bases from J, with 14 bases between. The length of the CDR3 is 15 residues. The CDR3 DNA reads TGTGCCAGCAGTGAAGATGGGGGAGAGGGGTATGGCTACACCTTC. Translation gives CASSEDGGEGYGYTF.

This chain links TRBV4-1 with TRBJ1-1; D gene unclear. With 4 bases removed from V and 1 base from J, the gap between germline ends came to 7 bases. Per the germline V gene, CDR1 is MGHRA and CDR2 is YSYEKL. This CDR3 has 13 residues. CDR3 coding DNA: TGCGCCAGCAGCCCGGACCCGAACACTGAAGCTTTCTTT. Its protein product is CASSPDPNTEAFF.

The rearrangement links TRBV4-1 to TRBJ2-7; 12 positions agree with TRBD2. Germline V gene sequence: CDR1 MGHRA, CDR2 YSYEKL. V shed 0 bases and J 7 bases; nucleotides not matched to a gene: 10. The CDR3 is 17 residues long. CDR3 in amino acids: CASSQEFIGLAGLEQYF. For the CDR3, the DNA is TGCGCCAGCAGCCAAGAGTTTATAGGACTAGCGGGGTTAGAGCAGTACTTC.

This rearrangement joins TRBV5-4 to TRBJ1-6; 8 positions match TRBD1. This CDR3 is built from 16 residues. Looked up from germline, CDR1 is SGHNT and CDR2 is YYREEE (reference sequence). The ends lost 3 bases at V and 4 bases at J; junction bases unmatched: 6. Here the CDR3 DNA reads TGTGCCAGCAGCTCCCTACAGGGGGTTTATAATTCACCCCTCCACTTT. As protein: CASSSLQGVYNSPLHF.

The J gene is TRBJ2-2, the V gene TRBV5-5; 8 bases map to TRBD1. Looked up from germline, CDR1 is SGHKS and CDR2 is YYEKEE (reference sequence). V dropped 3 bases and J dropped 6; count of bases not matched to a gene: 10. This CDR3 region has 16 residues. The CDR3 nucleotides read TGTGCCAGCAGCTACCAGGGGGCCGTTTACGCCGGGGAGCTGTTTTTT. Protein: CASSYQGAVYAGELFF.

This sequence joins TRBV6-6 and TRBJ2-7; 7 positions match TRBD1. V trimming: 4 bases; J trimming: 6 bases; junction bases outside the gene matches: 6. This CDR3 is 13 amino acids long. CDR1 is MNHNY and CDR2 is SVGAGI in the germline V gene (reference sequence). The CDR3 nucleotides are TGTGCCAGCAGTTTCCGGACAGGCGGCGAGCAGTACTTC. It is translated as CASSFRTGGEQYF.

This clone occurred once. CDR3 sequence reads: CATIPGQGFSGNTIYF. The DNA of the CDR3 is TGTGCCACCATTCCGGGACAGGGTTTCTCTGGAAACACCATATATTTT. V usage is TRBV19 and J usage is TRBJ1-3; 9 bases are shared with TRBD1. This CDR3 is 16 amino acids long. Germline V gene data show CDR1 as LNHDA and CDR2 as SQIVND (reference sequence). V lost 10 bases to trimming and J lost 0 bases; unmatched junction nucleotides: 10.

J is TRBJ1-1 and V is TRBV5-6; D is undetermined. Germline CDR1 is SGHDT and CDR2 is YYEEEE. The CDR3 runs to 15 residues. V lost 2 bases to trimming and J lost 0 bases, with 11 bases between them. The CDR3 nucleotides read TGTGCCAGCAGCTTTTCCCCGACAATGAACACTGAAGCTTTCTTT. This translates into CASSFSPTMNTEAFF.

This clone was seen more than once but under ten times. The chain recombines TRBV5-1 with TRBJ2-3, with TRBD2 matching over 7 bases. V shed 2 bases and J 3 bases; nucleotides not matched to a gene: 6. Germline V CDR1 and CDR2: SGHRS, YFSETQ. CDR3 length: 15 amino acids. CDR3 loop: CASSLLAFSTDTQYF. DNA of the CDR3: TGCGCCAGCAGCTTACTAGCGTTCTCAACAGATACGCAGTATTTT.

This clone has just a few counts. V usage is TRBV2 and J usage is TRBJ1-3; D unclear. Trimming cost V 1 base and J 2 bases, with 6 bases left between them. The CDR3 is made up of 14 amino acids. Germline V lookup: CDR1 SNHLY, CDR2 FYNNEI. For the CDR3, the DNA is TGTGCCAGCAGTGAAGGGCCGGCTGGAAACACCATATATTTT. Its translation: CASSEGPAGNTIYF. The full variable domain, in which reference TRBV2 and TRBJ1-3 provide the parts outside the CDR3, is EPEVTQTPSHQVTQMGQEVILRCVPISNHLYFYWYRQILGQKVEFLVSFYNNEISEKSEIFDDQFSVERPDGSNFTLKIRSTKLEDSAMYFCASSEGPAGNTIYFGEGSWLTVV.

V and J are TRBV19 and TRBJ2-1; perhaps TRBD1 as D (6 bases). Germline V gives CDR1 LNHDA, CDR2 SQIVND (reference sequence). V was cut by 8 bases and J by 6 bases, with 17 bases left in between. The CDR3 is 14 amino acids. CDR3 region: CASSRPEGGNEQFF. Here the CDR3 DNA reads TGTGCCAGTTCCCGCCCGGAAGGGGGCAATGAGCAGTTCTTC.

This chain joins TRBV15 and TRBJ2-7, with D perhaps matching TRBD1 (6 bases). The V and J ends lost 0 bases and 5 bases respectively, with 17 bases between them. CDR3 length equals 16 residues. The germline CDR1 and CDR2 sequences are LNHNV and YYDKDF (reference sequence). Written as DNA, the CDR3 is TGTGCCACCAGCAGAGATTACAGGGAAGGTAGGGACGAGCAGTACTTC. Amino acid sequence: CATSRDYREGRDEQYF.